This is a list of T cell receptor beta chains from one sample in a study of Graves' ophthalmopathy and Graves' hyperthyroidism. TCRdb re-derived calls from the multiplex PCR reads in MiXCR, one entry per CDR3 protein. Of more than 45,000 distinct CDR3 sequences in the sample, around 50% were seen once. The sequenced sample was peripheral blood. All receptors derive from an adult man with Graves' ophthalmopathy. Both conserved end residues are part of each CDR3. A D gene is named only where the DNA matches it firmly. Expanded clones are given a class, and other clones once, few, many or no size at all.

V,J,D,size,CDR3,DNA
TRBV5-8,TRBJ2-5,TRBD2,many,CASSPGLRETQYF,TGTGCCAGCAGCCCGGGACTAAGGGAGACCCAGTACTTC
TRBV19,TRBJ1-1,-,-,CASSLREGAFF,TGTGCCAGTAGTCTCAGGGAAGGGGCTTTCTTT
TRBV28,TRBJ1-1,-,many,CASSLLLGEAFF,TGTGCCAGCAGTTTATTGCTGGGTGAAGCTTTCTTT
TRBV12-3/TRBV12-4,TRBJ1-6,TRBD1,many,CASSFRGQGNSPLHF,TGTGCCAGCAGTTTCCGGGGACAGGGTAATTCACCCCTCCACTTT
TRBV7-3,TRBJ2-3,-,-,CASSSRLGGADTQYF,TGTGCCAGCAGCTCCAGACTGGGGGGCGCAGATACGCAGTATTTT
TRBV20-1,TRBJ2-1,-,once,CSAGGGADNEQFF,TGCAGTGCTGGAGGGGGGGCCGACAATGAGCAGTTCTTC
TRBV5-1,TRBJ2-3,-,-,CASAEGQYSTDTQYF,TGCGCCAGTGCCGAGGGGCAGTATAGCACAGATACGCAGTATTTT
TRBV20-1,TRBJ2-3,TRBD2,-,CSAPGGEDTQYF,TGCAGTGCACCCGGGGGGGAGGATACGCAGTATTTT
TRBV9,TRBJ1-2,TRBD1,-,CANSVGRQGGGYTF,TGTGCCAACAGCGTAGGTCGACAGGGGGGCGGCTACACCTTC
TRBV4-2,TRBJ1-5,-,many,CASSQGTGSGVEYDQPQHF,TGTGCCAGCAGCCAAGGGACCGGATCGGGGGTCGAGTATGATCAGCCCCAGCATTTT
TRBV19,TRBJ1-1,TRBD1,-,CATGQAHVTEAFF,TGTGCCACGGGACAGGCCCATGTCACTGAAGCTTTCTTT
TRBV20-1,TRBJ2-6,-,once,CSARDGRGANVLTF,TGCAGTGCTAGAGATGGTAGAGGGGCCAACGTCCTGACTTTC
TRBV6-4,TRBJ2-2,-,-,CASSDGDTGELFF,TGTGCCAGCAGTGACGGGGACACCGGGGAGCTGTTTTTT
TRBV20-1,TRBJ1-4,-,medium-sized,CSASEAEKLFF,TGCAGTGCTAGTGAGGCGGAAAAACTGTTTTTT
TRBV7-6,TRBJ2-2,-,-,CASRKNRDAGKLFF,TGTGCCAGCAGGAAAAACCGGGACGCCGGAAAGCTGTTCTTT
TRBV28,TRBJ1-5,-,many,CASRSSTPHSNQPQHF,TGTGCCAGCAGATCCAGCACTCCCCATAGCAATCAGCCCCAGCATTTT
TRBV4-2,TRBJ1-4,TRBD1,many,CASSPLAGTANEKLFF,TGTGCCAGCAGCCCCTTAGCCGGGACAGCTAATGAAAAACTGTTTTTT
TRBV7-9,TRBJ2-5,-,-,CASSWAQETQYF,TGTGCCAGCAGTTGGGCACAAGAGACCCAGTACTTC
TRBV4-2,TRBJ2-1,TRBD2,many,CASSQDGTRDNEQFF,TGTGCCAGCAGCCAAGATGGGACTAGGGACAATGAGCAGTTCTTC
TRBV20-1,TRBJ2-7,-,many,CSARAGGLYYEQYF,TGCAGTGCTAGAGCCGGGGGACTTTACTACGAGCAGTACTTC
TRBV15,TRBJ2-7,-,medium-sized,CATSRAWQADPWVQYF,TGTGCCACCAGCAGAGCATGGCAGGCCGACCCTTGGGTGCAGTACTTC
TRBV28,TRBJ2-7,-,-,CASSLLTASYEQYF,TGTGCCAGCAGTTTGCTGACAGCAAGCTACGAGCAGTACTTC
TRBV12-3/TRBV12-4,TRBJ2-1,TRBD2,once,CASRGTSGYNEQFF,TGTGCCAGCAGGGGGACTAGCGGATACAATGAGCAGTTCTTC
TRBV7-9,TRBJ1-4,-,few,CASSLSGVSDEKLFF,TGTGCCAGCAGCTTATCGGGGGTGTCTGATGAAAAACTGTTTTTT
TRBV6-5,TRBJ1-6,-,few,CASSYGQESSPLHF,TGTGCCAGCAGTTACGGGCAGGAAAGTTCACCCCTCCACTTT
TRBV7-6,TRBJ1-1,-,-,CASSPVLGNTEAFF,TGTGCCAGCAGCCCAGTCCTGGGTAACACTGAAGCTTTCTTT
TRBV19,TRBJ2-1,-,medium-sized,CASSITSNEQFF,TGTGCCAGTAGTATCACGAGCAATGAGCAGTTCTTC
TRBV9,TRBJ2-1,TRBD1,many,CASSVKDRVFLYNEQFF,TGTGCCAGCAGCGTGAAGGACAGGGTCTTTCTCTACAATGAGCAGTTCTTC
TRBV6-4,TRBJ2-3,-,many,CASSEQDTDTQYF,TGTGCCAGCAGTGAACAGGACACAGATACGCAGTATTTT
TRBV9,TRBJ1-6,-,-,CASSGRVQNSPLHF,TGTGCCAGCAGCGGACGGGTACAAAATTCACCCCTCCACTTT
TRBV24-1,TRBJ1-2,TRBD1,-,CATSDPGGIDGYTF,TGTGCCACCAGTGACCCAGGGGGAATTGATGGCTACACCTTC
TRBV15,TRBJ1-5,-,-,CATSRVSLGQPQHF,TGTGCCACCAGCAGGGTGAGCCTAGGGCAGCCCCAGCATTTT
TRBV6-4,TRBJ2-1,TRBD2,many,CASSDSPSSGSEQFF,TGTGCCAGCAGTGACTCGCCTTCGAGCGGGAGTGAGCAGTTCTTC
TRBV9,TRBJ2-5,-,many,CASSPRSSVQETQYF,TGTGCCAGCAGCCCCCGGTCGTCAGTTCAAGAGACCCAGTACTTC
TRBV9,TRBJ2-3,-,many,CASSVMGVRDTQYF,TGTGCCAGCAGCGTAATGGGGGTACGAGATACGCAGTATTTT
TRBV20-1,TRBJ2-5,TRBD2,many,CSARDQGGGRETQYF,TGCAGTGCTAGAGATCAGGGCGGGGGTCGTGAGACCCAGTACTTC
TRBV7-9,TRBJ1-6,TRBD1,few,CASSDQGALHF,TGTGCCAGCAGCGATCAGGGGGCCCTCCACTTT
TRBV20-1,TRBJ2-1,-,-,CSLLTGPRDEQFF,TGCAGCCTCTTAACAGGGCCACGGGATGAGCAGTTCTTC
TRBV6-4,TRBJ2-2,-,-,CASSQNGETGELFF,TGTGCCAGCAGTCAAAATGGGGAAACCGGGGAGCTGTTTTTT
TRBV14,TRBJ1-4,-,-,CASSAQFAPGEKPFF,TGTGCCAGCAGTGCCCAGTTTGCCCCGGGTGAAAAACCGTTTTTT
TRBV6-4,TRBJ1-6,-,-,CASSDSGDNSPLHF,TGTGCCAGCAGTGACTCGGGGGATAATTCACCCCTCCACTTT
TRBV9,TRBJ1-1,-,-,CASSVGGGRNTEAFF,TGTGCCAGCAGCGTAGGAGGGGGTCGGAACACTGAAGCTTTCTTT